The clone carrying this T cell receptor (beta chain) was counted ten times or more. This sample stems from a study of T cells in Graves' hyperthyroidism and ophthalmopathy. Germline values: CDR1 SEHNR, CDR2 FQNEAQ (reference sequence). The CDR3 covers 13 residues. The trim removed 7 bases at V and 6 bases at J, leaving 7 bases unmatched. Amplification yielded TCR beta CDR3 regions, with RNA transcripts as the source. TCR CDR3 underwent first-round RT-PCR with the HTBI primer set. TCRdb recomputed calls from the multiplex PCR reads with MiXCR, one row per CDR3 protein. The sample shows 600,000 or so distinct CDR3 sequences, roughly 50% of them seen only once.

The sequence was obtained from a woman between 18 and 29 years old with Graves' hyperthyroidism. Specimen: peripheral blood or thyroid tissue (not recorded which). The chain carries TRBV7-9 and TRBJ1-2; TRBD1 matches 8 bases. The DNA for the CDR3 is TGTGCCAGCACCTTGACAGGGGCGGATGGCTACACCTTC. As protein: CASTLTGADGYTF.